This T cell receptor (beta chain) stems from a study of radiation and T cells in renal cell carcinoma. From germline, CDR1 is MGHDK and CDR2 SYGVNS. V gave up 3 bases and J gave up 2 bases; unmatched junction bases: 7. The CDR3 sequence is 15 residues long. Assay used: immunoSEQ multiplex PCR; TCRdb lists only in-frame clones, some missing. The data hold 100,000 to 150,000 clones, with 81% observed a single time. Time point here: blood 2 weeks post-SBRT. Treatment reported: 15 Gy SBRT to primary tumor, nephrectomy 4 weeks later. This rearrangement joins TRBV25-1 to TRBJ2-7, with TRBD1 matching over 7 bases. Material: blood, obtained from a patient whose treatment included radiotherapy and nephrectomy. The receptor comes from a man aged 50-59 years with renal cell carcinoma. Here the CDR3 reads CASSEDRDSAYEQYF. The CDR3 nucleotides are TGTGCCAGCAGTGAGGACCGGGACAGTGCCTACGAGCAGTACTTC.